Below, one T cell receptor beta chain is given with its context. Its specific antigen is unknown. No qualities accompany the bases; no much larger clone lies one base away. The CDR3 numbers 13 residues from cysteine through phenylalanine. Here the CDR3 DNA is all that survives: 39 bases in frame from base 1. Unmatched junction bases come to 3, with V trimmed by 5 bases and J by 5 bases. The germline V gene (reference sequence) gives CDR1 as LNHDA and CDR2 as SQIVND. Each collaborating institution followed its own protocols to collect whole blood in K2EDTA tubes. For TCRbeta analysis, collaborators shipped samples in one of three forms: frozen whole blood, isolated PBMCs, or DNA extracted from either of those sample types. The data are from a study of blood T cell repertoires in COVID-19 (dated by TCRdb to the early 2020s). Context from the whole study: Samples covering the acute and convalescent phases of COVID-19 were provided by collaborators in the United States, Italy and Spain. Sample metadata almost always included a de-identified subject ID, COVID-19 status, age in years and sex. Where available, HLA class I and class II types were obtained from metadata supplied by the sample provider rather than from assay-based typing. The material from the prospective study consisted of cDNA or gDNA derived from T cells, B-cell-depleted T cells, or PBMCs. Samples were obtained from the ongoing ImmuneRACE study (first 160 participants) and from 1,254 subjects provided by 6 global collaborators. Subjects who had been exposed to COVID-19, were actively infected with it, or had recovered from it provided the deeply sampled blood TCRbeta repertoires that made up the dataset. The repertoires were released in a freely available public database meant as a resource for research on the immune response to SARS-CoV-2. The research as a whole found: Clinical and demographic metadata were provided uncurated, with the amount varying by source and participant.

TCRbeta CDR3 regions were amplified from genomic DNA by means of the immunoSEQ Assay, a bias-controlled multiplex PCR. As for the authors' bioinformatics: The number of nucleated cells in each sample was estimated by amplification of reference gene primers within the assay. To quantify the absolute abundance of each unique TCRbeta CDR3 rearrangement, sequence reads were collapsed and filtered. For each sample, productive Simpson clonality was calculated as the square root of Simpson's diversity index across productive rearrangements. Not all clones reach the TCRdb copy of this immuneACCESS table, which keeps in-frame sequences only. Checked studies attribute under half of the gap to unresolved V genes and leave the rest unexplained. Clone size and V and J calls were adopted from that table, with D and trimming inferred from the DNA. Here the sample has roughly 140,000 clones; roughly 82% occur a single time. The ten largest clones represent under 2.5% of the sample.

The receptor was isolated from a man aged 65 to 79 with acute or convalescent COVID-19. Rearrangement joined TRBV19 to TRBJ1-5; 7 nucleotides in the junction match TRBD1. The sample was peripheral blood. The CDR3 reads CASSVDRDQPQHF. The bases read TGTGCCAGTAGTGTCGACAGGGATCAGCCCCAGCATTTT.